Included here is one TCR beta chain sequence, with context. The data were obtained in a study of cytomegalovirus exposure and HLA in healthy donors. Germline V lookup: CDR1 MDHEN, CDR2 SYDVKM. J gave up 5 bases and V 5 bases, and 9 bases lay outside the gene matches. The CDR3 runs to 15 residues. The primer mix had 60 Vbeta and 13 Jbeta primers. Clones were read by immunoSEQ multiplex PCR, and TCRdb kept only the in-frame ones, dropping some. The table has some 150,000 clones, over 60% seen once; the top ten hold approximately 2.5%. This TCR was recovered from a woman aged 25-40 years in good health and CMV-seronegative. The chain has TRBV28 and TRBJ2-1, with TRBD1 matching over 7 bases. Sequenced: PBMCs. CDR3 protein: CASSPLGTENNEQFF. The CDR3 DNA reads TGTGCCAGCAGTCCCCTTGGGACAGAAAACAATGAGCAGTTCTTC.